This T cell receptor (beta chain) was recorded in a study of cytomegalovirus exposure and HLA in healthy donors. For this clone: Its antigen is currently unknown.

PCR used 60 Vbeta primers and 13 Jbeta primers. The table came from immunoSEQ multiplex PCR; TCRdb's copy has only in-frame clones and leaves some out. The repertoire consists of 97,000 or so clones, with roughly three fifths occurring once and the leading ten covering around 4.8%. The ends lost 1 base at V and 2 bases at J; junction bases unmatched: 4. There are 16 residues in the CDR3. Germline CDR1 is SGHVS and CDR2 is FQNEAQ. Findings of the study overall: Later, TCR association rates were found to vary by HLA locus, highest for DRB1 and lowest for HLA-C. Many donors shared some public TCRs, even though most TCR sequences were rare.

This receptor was taken from a human donor in good health. The V gene is TRBV7-8, the J gene TRBJ2-3, with 9 positions matching TRBD2. The sample taken for sequencing was PBMCs. The CDR3 DNA sequence: TGTGCCAGCAGCTTAGGGCGGGAGGGGAACACAGATACGCAGTATTTT. This encodes CASSLGREGNTDTQYF.